The sequence of this T cell receptor (beta chain) was determined in a study of blood T cell repertoires in COVID-19. Study information: COVID-19 samples, acute and convalescent, were from the United States, Italy and Spain. Sources were T cells, B-cell-depleted T cells, or PBMCs; the material itself was cDNA or gDNA.

Per the authors' pipeline: Amplification with reference gene primers provided the estimates of nucleated cell counts. Clones were sequenced by immunoSEQ multiplex PCR, and TCRdb holds only the in-frame ones, with some missing. That table supplies the V and J calls and clone size; D and trimming were determined from the DNA. The data show 220,000 or so clones, 85% seen once. This CDR3 has 15 amino acids. The trim removed 4 bases at V and 3 bases at J, leaving 8 bases unmatched. Germline CDR1 is KGHSH and CDR2 is LQKENI. This chain joins TRBV18 and TRBJ1-1; TRBD1 matches 7 bases. The TCR was taken from a man in his fifties or sixties who had recovered from COVID-19. Specimen: peripheral blood. CDR3: CASSQGALGDTEAFF. The DNA for the CDR3 is TGTGCCAGCTCACAGGGGGCGCTTGGGGACACTGAAGCTTTCTTT.